This T cell receptor beta chain was captured by sequencing in a study of T cell responses to AZD1222 COVID-19 vaccine. Whole-study findings and limits: Females outnumbered males among donors, who were mostly white British; clonal diversity was possibly underestimated.

As concerns this clone: Its target is not known.

The table came from immunoSEQ multiplex PCR; TCRdb's copy has only in-frame clones and leaves some out. The repertoire holds 170,000 or so clones, about 92% seen once, with 0.9% in the top ten. This TCR was sampled from an adult in good health. Material: peripheral blood, obtained on day 0 of AZD1222 vaccination.

This CDR3 reads CASSPLGQGGRKLFF. The CDR3 DNA reads as TGTGCCAGCTCACCGCTGGGACAGGGGGGAAGGAAACTGTTTTTT. V is TRBV18 and J is TRBJ1-4, with 11 bases identical to TRBD1. Germline V gene data show CDR1 as KGHSH and CDR2 as LQKENI. V lost 3 bases to trimming and J lost 11 bases; unmatched junction nucleotides: 8. CDR3 size: 15 residues. Filled out from reference TRBV18 and TRBJ1-4, the complete variable domain reads NAGVMQNPRHLVRRRGQEARLRCSPMKGHSHVYWYRQLPEEGLKFMVYLQKENIIDESGMPKERFSAEFPKEGPSILRIQQVVRGDSAAYFCASSPLGQGGRKLFFGSGTQLSVL.